Below are 19 T cell receptor beta chains sequenced from a single sample in a study of blood T cell repertoires in COVID-19. Clones were read by immunoSEQ multiplex PCR, and TCRdb kept only the in-frame ones, dropping some. The sample has just over 150,000 clones, 80% to 90% seen once. Sequences were obtained from peripheral blood. These receptor sequences come from a woman aged 40-49 years with acute or convalescent COVID-19.

A single count supports this clone. The chain is built from TRBV5-6 and TRBJ2-7; TRBD1 aligns across 7 bases. CDR3 size: 14 residues. Germline CDR1 and CDR2: SGHDT and YYEEEE. V dropped 0 bases and J dropped 6; count of bases not matched to a gene: 6. The CDR3: CASSLAATGSEQYF. CDR3 nucleotides: TGTGCCAGCAGCTTGGCCGCGACAGGGAGCGAGCAGTACTTC.

V gene TRBV3-1 (or the pseudogene TRBV3-2) combines with J gene TRBJ2-7; possible D gene TRBD2, 7 bases. The CDR3 loop spans 16 amino acids. Germline CDR1 LGHDT, CDR2 YNNKEL (reference sequence). V was pared by 4 bases and J by 3 bases, with 19 bases between. The CDR3 DNA sequence: TGTGCCAGCAGCCGACTCCAGGCGGGGGCGGGCTACGAGCAGTACTTC. Protein: CASSRLQAGAGYEQYF.

The count of this clone is one. The chain has TRBV27 and TRBJ2-1; 10 bases map to TRBD2. CDR3 length: 17 amino acids. Germline lookup yields CDR1 MNHEY and CDR2 SMNVEV (reference sequence). The J segment lost 5 bases and the V segment lost 5 bases, leaving 12 bases of the junction unmatched. The CDR3 sequence: CASSPLSGRAGHNEQFF. CDR3 sequence (DNA): TGTGCCAGCAGTCCTCTCAGCGGGAGGGCCGGCCACAATGAGCAGTTCTTC.

This clone turned up a few times. The junction differs from germline at one of its ends, possibly a read error. This chain joins TRBV29-1 and TRBJ1-2, with D possibly TRBD1 on 5 matching bases. The CDR3 length is 13 residues. Germline V gene lookup returns CDR1 SQVTM and CDR2 ANQGSEA. The CDR3: CSAEAGYGYGYTF. In nucleotides, the CDR3 is TGCAGCGCTGAAGCAGGGTACGGCTATGGCTACACCTTC.

The chain combines TRBV2 with TRBJ1-4; TRBD1 aligns across 7 bases. J lost 7 bases, V lost 6 bases, and 8 bases had no gene match. Germline V gives CDR1 SNHLY, CDR2 FYNNEI. The CDR3 contains 14 residues. The CDR3 loop is CASRDRVVSEKLFF. The CDR3 DNA sequence: TGTGCCAGCAGAGACAGGGTCGTTTCTGAAAAACTGTTTTTT.

DNA for the CDR3: TGCGCCAGCAGCCAGGTGGGGGCCAGAGATACGCAGTATTTT. Residues: CASSQVGARDTQYF. The rearrangement uses TRBV4-1 and TRBJ2-3; a weak D match, TRBD1 (6 bases). Germline lookup yields CDR1 MGHRA and CDR2 YSYEKL. The CDR3 is 14 residues long. With 3 bases removed from V and 5 bases from J, the gap between germline ends came to 12 bases.

The chain links TRBV12-3 or TRBV12-4 to TRBJ1-5; D is unresolved. The germline V and J ends were trimmed by 7 bases and 1 base, with 8 bases remaining between them. There are 13 residues in the CDR3. The chain's CDR3 is CASTDSSNQPQHF. As DNA, the CDR3 is TGTGCCAGCACGGATAGCAGCAATCAGCCCCAGCATTTT.

This chain uses TRBV7-8 with TRBJ2-2; tentative D call: TRBD1 (5 bases). Trimming took 5 bases from V and 3 from J, leaving 13 bases between them. Germline values: CDR1 SGHVS, CDR2 FQNEAQ. The CDR3 contains 15 residues. The CDR3: CASSARVSYTGELFF. The CDR3 coding sequence is TGTGCCAGCAGCGCCAGGGTGAGCTACACCGGGGAGCTGTTTTTT.

The J gene is TRBJ1-3, the V gene TRBV28, with 7 bases that match TRBD1. The CDR3 consists of 19 residues. The V and J ends lost 5 bases and 0 bases, in that order; junction bases with no gene match: 16. Germline V gene data show CDR1 as MDHEN and CDR2 as SYDVKM. The CDR3 DNA reads as TGTGCCAGCAGTCGACCGACCATAAGGACAGGAGGCTCTGGAAACACCATATATTTT. This codes for CASSRPTIRTGGSGNTIYF.

This chain uses TRBV4-2 with TRBJ1-4; D is ambiguous. Germline loops: CDR1 LGHNA, CDR2 YNFKEQ. V dropped 1 base and J dropped 5 bases, with 11 bases sitting between them. The CDR3 totals 15 residues. The CDR3 DNA is TGTGCCAGCAGCCAAGGTCGAGACGGGAATGAAAAACTGTTTTTT. It codes for CASSQGRDGNEKLFF.

The chain links TRBV15 to TRBJ1-5, with 9 bases aligning to TRBD1. V gave up 5 bases and J gave up 7 bases; unmatched junction bases: 6. This CDR3 region has 14 residues. The germline CDR1 and CDR2 sequences are LNHNV and YYDKDF (reference sequence). The CDR3 is CATSGTGGVQPQHF. The CDR3 DNA sequence: TGTGCCACCAGCGGTACAGGGGGCGTACAGCCCCAGCATTTT.

The rearrangement links TRBV18 to TRBJ2-7; tentatively, D is TRBD2 (6 bases). The ends were cut back, 5 bases at V and 9 bases at J, with 17 bases in the middle. Germline V gives CDR1 KGHSH, CDR2 LQKENI. The CDR3 sequence is 13 residues long. The CDR3 region is CASSSREQSWQYF. The CDR3 coding sequence is TGTGCCAGCTCATCACGGGAGCAGTCTTGGCAGTACTTC. The full variable domain, completed using reference TRBV18 and TRBJ2-7, is NAGVMQNPRHLVRRRGQEARLRCSPMKGHSHVYWYRQLPEEGLKFMVYLQKENIIDESGMPKERFSAEFPKEGPSILRIQQVVRGDSAAYFCASSSREQSWQYFGPGTRLTVT.

Points on this clone: The sample holds other DNA sequences that translate to the same CDR3. The genes are TRBV6-5 and TRBJ2-7, with D hard to call. The CDR3 spans 13 residues. Germline assignment: CDR1 MNHEY and CDR2 SVGAGI. V lost 0 bases to trimming and J lost 1 base, with 4 bases between them. For the CDR3, the DNA is TGTGCCAGCAGTTACTCGTCATCCTACGAGCAGTACTTC. This translates into CASSYSSSYEQYF.

J is TRBJ2-3 and V is TRBV2; D not resolved. The CDR3 is 19 amino acids. The V gene's germline CDR1 is SNHLY and CDR2 FYNNEI. With 2 bases removed from V and 3 bases from J, the gap between germline ends came to 24 bases. Written as DNA, the CDR3 is TGTGCCAGCAGTGAAAAGATACGGGTGATTGTTGGCGATACAGATACGCAGTATTTT. Protein: CASSEKIRVIVGDTDTQYF.

This clone has just one count. The V gene is TRBV27, the J gene TRBJ1-6, with D uncertain. The CDR3 totals 14 residues. In germline, CDR1 is MNHEY, CDR2 SMNVEV (reference sequence). V was trimmed by 5 bases and J by 6 bases, leaving 11 bases between them. CDR3 nucleotide sequence: TGTGCCAGCAGTCCCTGGTCCGGTAATTCACCCCTCCACTTT. Translated, it gives CASSPWSGNSPLHF.

The DNA for the CDR3 is TGTGCCAGCAGCGTAGGCGGGGAACGCGGGAGCCACCATTACACAGATACGCAGTATTTT. Translated: CASSVGGERGSHHYTDTQYF. V usage is TRBV9 and J usage is TRBJ2-3; 7 bases map to TRBD2. Looked up from germline, CDR1 is SGDLS and CDR2 is YYNGEE. The V gene end was trimmed by 0 bases and the J gene end by 2 bases; junction bases not matched to a gene: 18. The CDR3 covers 20 residues.

The V and J genes are TRBV10-1 and TRBJ1-1, with D uncertain. Trimming cost V 9 bases and J 0 bases, with 26 bases left between them. The germline gives CDR1 WNHNN, CDR2 SYGVQD (reference sequence). This CDR3 is built from 18 residues. CDR3 protein: CARDATRAAFFMNTEAFF. The DNA for the CDR3 is TGCGCCAGGGACGCAACTAGGGCGGCCTTTTTTATGAACACTGAAGCTTTCTTT.

The chain has TRBV6-5 and TRBJ1-1, with 9 nucleotides matching TRBD1. Germline lookup yields CDR1 MNHEY and CDR2 SVGAGI. The J segment lost 6 bases and the V segment lost 6 bases, leaving 5 bases of the junction unmatched. This CDR3 is built from 13 residues. DNA for the CDR3: TGTGCCAGCAGCCCGGGACAGGGAGCTGAAGCTTTCTTT. This gives the protein CASSPGQGAEAFF.

The J gene is TRBJ1-6, the V gene TRBV5-1; a possible D gene is TRBD1 (6 bases). CDR1 SGHRS and CDR2 YFSETQ come from the germline V gene. The V and J ends lost 2 bases and 5 bases respectively, with 17 bases between them. This CDR3 comprises 17 residues. The CDR3 sequence: CASSFTGLPDNNSPLHF. CDR3 DNA sequence: TGCGCCAGCAGCTTTACAGGGTTGCCCGACAATAATTCACCCCTCCACTTT. Full variable domain (remainder filled in from reference TRBV5-1 and TRBJ1-6): KAGVTQTPRYLIKTRGQQVTLSCSPISGHRSVSWYQQTPGQGLQFLFEYFSETQRNKGNFPGRFSGRQFSNSRSEMNVSTLELGDSALYLCASSFTGLPDNNSPLHFGNGTRLTVT.